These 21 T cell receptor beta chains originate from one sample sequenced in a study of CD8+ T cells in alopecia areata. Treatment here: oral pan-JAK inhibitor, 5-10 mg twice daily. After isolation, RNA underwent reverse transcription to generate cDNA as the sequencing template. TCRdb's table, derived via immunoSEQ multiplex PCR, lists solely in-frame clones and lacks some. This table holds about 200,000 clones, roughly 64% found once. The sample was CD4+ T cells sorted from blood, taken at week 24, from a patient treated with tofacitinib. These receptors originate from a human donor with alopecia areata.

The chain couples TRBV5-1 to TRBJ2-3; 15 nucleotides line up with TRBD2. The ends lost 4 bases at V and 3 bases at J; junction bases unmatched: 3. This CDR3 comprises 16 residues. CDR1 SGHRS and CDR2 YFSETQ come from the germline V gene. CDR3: CASSRTSGGATDTQYF. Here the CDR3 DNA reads TGCGCCAGCAGCCGGACTAGCGGGGGGGCGACAGATACGCAGTATTTT.

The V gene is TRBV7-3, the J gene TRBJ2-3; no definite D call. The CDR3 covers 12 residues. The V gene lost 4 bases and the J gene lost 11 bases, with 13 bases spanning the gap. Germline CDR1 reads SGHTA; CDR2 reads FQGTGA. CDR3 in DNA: TGTGCCAGCAGCTCCGACCGAAGGATGCAGTATTTT. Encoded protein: CASSSDRRMQYF.

The CDR3 nucleotides are TGTGCCTGGAGTGGGGGGTTGCAGGAGCCCCAGCATTTT. The encoded protein is CAWSGGLQEPQHF. The chain employs TRBV30 and TRBJ1-5; D may be TRBD1 (5 bases). This CDR3 is built from 13 residues. Trimming pared 1 base from V and 8 bases from J, leaving 12 bases between. Looked up from germline, CDR1 is GTSNPN and CDR2 is SVGIG (reference sequence).

The CDR3 loop reads CASSYPGENTEAFF. CDR3 coding DNA: TGTGCCAGCAGTTACCCAGGGGAGAACACTGAAGCTTTCTTT. The chain uses TRBV6-6 and TRBJ1-1; D may be TRBD1 (6 bases). The CDR3 contains 14 residues. Trimming cost V 2 bases and J 1 base, with 8 bases left between them. The germline gives CDR1 MNHNY, CDR2 SVGAGI (reference sequence).

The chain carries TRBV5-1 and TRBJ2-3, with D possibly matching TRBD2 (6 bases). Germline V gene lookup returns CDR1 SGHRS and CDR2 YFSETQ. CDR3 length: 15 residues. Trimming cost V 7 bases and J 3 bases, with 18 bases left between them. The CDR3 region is CASGLGGRETDTQYF. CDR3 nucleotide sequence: TGCGCCAGCGGCCTCGGGGGACGGGAGACAGATACGCAGTATTTT.

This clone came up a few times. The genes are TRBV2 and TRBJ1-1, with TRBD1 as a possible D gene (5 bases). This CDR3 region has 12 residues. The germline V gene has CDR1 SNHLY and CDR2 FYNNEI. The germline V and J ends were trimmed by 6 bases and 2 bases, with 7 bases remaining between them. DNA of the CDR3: TGTGCCAGCAGACAGGACAACACTGAAGCTTTCTTT. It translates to CASRQDNTEAFF.

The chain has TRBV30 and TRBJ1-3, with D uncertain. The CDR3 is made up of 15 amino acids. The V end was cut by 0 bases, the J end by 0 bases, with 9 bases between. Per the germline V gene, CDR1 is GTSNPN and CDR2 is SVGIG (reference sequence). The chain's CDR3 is CAWSVEVISGNTIYF. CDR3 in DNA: TGTGCCTGGAGTGTCGAGGTAATCTCTGGAAACACCATATATTTT.

Here the CDR3 DNA reads TGCGCCAGCAGCCGATCGGACAGACAAGAGACCCAGTACTTC. This encodes CASSRSDRQETQYF. V is TRBV4-1 and J is TRBJ2-5; TRBD1 might be the D (6 bases). The CDR3 length is 14 residues. The V end was cut by 4 bases, the J end by 2 bases, with 11 bases between. Germline loops: CDR1 MGHRA, CDR2 YSYEKL.

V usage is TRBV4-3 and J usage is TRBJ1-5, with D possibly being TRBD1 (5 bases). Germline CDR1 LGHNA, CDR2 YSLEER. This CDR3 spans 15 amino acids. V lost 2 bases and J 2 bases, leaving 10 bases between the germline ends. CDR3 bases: TGCGCCAGCAGCCAAACGGGGGTAGGCAATCAGCCCCAGCATTTT. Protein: CASSQTGVGNQPQHF.

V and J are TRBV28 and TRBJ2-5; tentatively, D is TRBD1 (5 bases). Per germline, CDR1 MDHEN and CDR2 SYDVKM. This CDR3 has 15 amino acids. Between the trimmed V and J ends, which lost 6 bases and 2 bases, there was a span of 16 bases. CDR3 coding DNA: TGTGCCAGCAGCCTTAAGGGTCAGGGACAAGAGACCCAGTACTTC. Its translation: CASSLKGQGQETQYF.

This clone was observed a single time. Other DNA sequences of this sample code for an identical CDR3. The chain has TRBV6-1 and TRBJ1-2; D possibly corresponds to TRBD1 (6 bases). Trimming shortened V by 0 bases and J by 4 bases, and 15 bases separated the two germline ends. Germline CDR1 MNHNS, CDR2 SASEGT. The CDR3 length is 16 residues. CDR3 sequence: CASSEALRGRGYGYTF. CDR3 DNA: TGTGCCAGCAGTGAAGCGCTTCGGGGCAGGGGCTATGGCTACACCTTC.

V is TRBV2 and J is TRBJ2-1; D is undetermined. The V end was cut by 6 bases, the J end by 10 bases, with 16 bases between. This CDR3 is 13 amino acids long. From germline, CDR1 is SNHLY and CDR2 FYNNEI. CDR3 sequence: CASRGQSQPEQFF. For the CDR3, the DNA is TGTGCCAGCAGAGGGCAATCCCAACCCGAGCAGTTCTTC.

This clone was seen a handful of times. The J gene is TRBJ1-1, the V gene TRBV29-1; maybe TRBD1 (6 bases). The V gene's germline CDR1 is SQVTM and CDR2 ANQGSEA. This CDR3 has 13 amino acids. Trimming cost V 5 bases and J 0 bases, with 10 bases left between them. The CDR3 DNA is TGCAGCGTTTACAGGGAGATGAACACTGAAGCTTTCTTT. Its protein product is CSVYREMNTEAFF.

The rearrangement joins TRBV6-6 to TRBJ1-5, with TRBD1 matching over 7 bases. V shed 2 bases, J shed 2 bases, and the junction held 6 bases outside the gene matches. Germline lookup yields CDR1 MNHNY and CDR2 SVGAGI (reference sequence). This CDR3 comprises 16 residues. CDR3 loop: CASSYRQGSGNQPQHF. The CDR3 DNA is TGTGCCAGCAGTTACCGACAGGGCTCTGGCAATCAGCCCCAGCATTTT.

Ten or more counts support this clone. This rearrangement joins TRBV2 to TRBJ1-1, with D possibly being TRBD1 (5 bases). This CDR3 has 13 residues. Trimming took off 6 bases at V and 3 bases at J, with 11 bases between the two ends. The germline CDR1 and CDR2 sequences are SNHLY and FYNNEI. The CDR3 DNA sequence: TGTGCCAGCAGGTTCGGGGCGGACACTGAAGCTTTCTTT. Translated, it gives CASRFGADTEAFF.

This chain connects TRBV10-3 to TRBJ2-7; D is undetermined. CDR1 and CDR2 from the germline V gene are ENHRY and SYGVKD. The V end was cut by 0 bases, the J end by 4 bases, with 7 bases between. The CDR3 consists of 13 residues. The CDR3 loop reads CAISESVRYEQYF. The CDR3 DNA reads TGTGCCATCAGTGAGTCGGTGAGGTACGAGCAGTACTTC.

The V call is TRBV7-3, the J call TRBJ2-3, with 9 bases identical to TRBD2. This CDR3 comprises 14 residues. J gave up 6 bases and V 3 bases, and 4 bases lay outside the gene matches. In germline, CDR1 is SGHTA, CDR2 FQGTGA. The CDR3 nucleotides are TGTGCCAGCAGCTTGGGGCTAGCGGGGGATACGCAGTATTTT. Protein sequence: CASSLGLAGDTQYF.

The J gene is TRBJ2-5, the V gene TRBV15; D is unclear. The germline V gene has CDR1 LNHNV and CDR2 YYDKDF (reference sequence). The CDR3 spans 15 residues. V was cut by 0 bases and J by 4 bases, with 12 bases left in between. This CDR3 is CATSRDLVWGETQYF. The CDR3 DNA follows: TGTGCCACCAGCAGAGATCTGGTTTGGGGAGAGACCCAGTACTTC.

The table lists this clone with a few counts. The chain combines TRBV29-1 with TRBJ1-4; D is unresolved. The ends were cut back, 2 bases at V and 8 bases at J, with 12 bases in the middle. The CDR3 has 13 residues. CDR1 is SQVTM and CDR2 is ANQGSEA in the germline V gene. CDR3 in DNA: TGCAGCGTTGAATTGCCCCGCCGGGAAAAACTGTTTTTT. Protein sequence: CSVELPRREKLFF.

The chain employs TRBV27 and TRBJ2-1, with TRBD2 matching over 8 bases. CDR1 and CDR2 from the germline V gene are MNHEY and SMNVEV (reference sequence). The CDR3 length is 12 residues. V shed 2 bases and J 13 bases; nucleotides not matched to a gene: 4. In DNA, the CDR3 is TGTGCCAGCAGTTTACAGCGGGGGCAACAGTTCTTC. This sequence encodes CASSLQRGQQFF.

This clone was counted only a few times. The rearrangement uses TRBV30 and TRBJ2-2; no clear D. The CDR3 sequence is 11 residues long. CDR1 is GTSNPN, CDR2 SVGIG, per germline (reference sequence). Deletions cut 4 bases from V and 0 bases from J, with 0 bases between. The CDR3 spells CAWTNTGELFF. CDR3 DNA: TGTGCCTGGACGAACACCGGGGAGCTGTTTTTT.